Shown below are 21 T cell receptor beta chains from a single sample sequenced in a study of T cell responses to AZD1222 COVID-19 vaccine. TCRdb's copy holds only in-frame clones and misses some; the assay was immunoSEQ multiplex PCR. Among over 65,000 clones listed, around nine tenths were seen once. Specimen: peripheral blood, collected 28 days after the second AZD1222 dose. The receptors originated from an adult who received the AZD1222 COVID-19 vaccine.

The chain links TRBV18 to TRBJ1-2, with TRBD1 as a possible D gene (5 bases). This CDR3 comprises 14 residues. Germline CDR1 reads KGHSH; CDR2 reads LQKENI. V was trimmed by 3 bases and J by 1 base, leaving 9 bases between them. The CDR3 DNA follows: TGTGCCAGCTCACCCGGGACGGTTAACTATGGCTACACCTTC. As protein: CASSPGTVNYGYTF.

The rearrangement uses TRBV4-2 and TRBJ1-1, with 8 bases matching TRBD1. The CDR3 is 15 amino acids. V gave up 5 bases and J gave up 0 bases; unmatched junction bases: 5. In germline, CDR1 is LGHNA, CDR2 YNFKEQ. CDR3 sequence (DNA): TGTGCCAGCAGCTCAGACAGGGGACTGAACACTGAAGCTTTCTTT. As protein: CASSSDRGLNTEAFF.

This chain uses TRBV7-2 with TRBJ2-1; weak D call: TRBD1 (6 bases). The ends were cut back, 4 bases at V and 9 bases at J, with 16 bases in the middle. CDR1 is SGHTA and CDR2 is FQGNSA in the germline V gene. The length of the CDR3 is 14 residues. CDR3 nucleotide sequence: TGTGCCAGCAGCTCAGGGGTCGGGCAGGGTGAGCAGTTCTTC. Amino acid sequence: CASSSGVGQGEQFF.

The CDR3 DNA reads as TGTGCCAGCAGTGAAAGGAGGGGGGTTGAGCAGTTCTTC. This codes for CASSERRGVEQFF. The chain carries TRBV6-1 and TRBJ2-1; D tentatively reads TRBD1 or TRBD2 (6 bases each). Deletions cut 2 bases from V and 9 bases from J, with 11 bases between. This CDR3 contains 13 residues. Germline values: CDR1 MNHNS, CDR2 SASEGT.

The rearrangement links TRBV7-6 to TRBJ2-2; 13 bases fit TRBD2. V trimming: 5 bases; J trimming: 5 bases; junction bases outside the gene matches: 5. Looked up from germline, CDR1 is SGHVS and CDR2 is FNYEAQ. The CDR3 has 16 amino acids. The CDR3 coding sequence is TGTGCCAGCAGCCCGACTAGCGGGAGGAGGACCGGGGAGCTGTTTTTT. Residues: CASSPTSGRRTGELFF.

The rearrangement joins TRBV28 to TRBJ2-1; D might be TRBD1 (6 bases). V lost 7 bases and J 8 bases, leaving 18 bases between the germline ends. The CDR3 loop spans 14 amino acids. Germline-derived CDR1 and CDR2 are MDHEN and SYDVKM. The CDR3 here is CASKERGGEDEQFF. As DNA, the CDR3 is TGTGCCAGCAAGGAACGAGGGGGTGAAGATGAGCAGTTCTTC.

This chain joins TRBV5-1 and TRBJ1-3; D remains ambiguous. Trimming pared 4 bases from V and 0 bases from J, leaving 2 bases between. The CDR3 sequence is 12 residues long. Per the germline V gene, CDR1 is SGHRS and CDR2 is YFSETQ. Here the CDR3 DNA reads TGCGCCAGCAGCGGCTCTGGAAACACCATATATTTT. Amino acids: CASSGSGNTIYF.

This clone was recorded once. The J gene is TRBJ1-2, the V gene TRBV12-3 or TRBV12-4; 7 bases align to TRBD1. The CDR3 spans 13 residues. Trimming removed 3 bases from V and 5 bases from J; junction bases left unmatched: 3. In nucleotides, the CDR3 is TGTGCCAGCAGTTTCGGGACAGTTTATGGCTACACCTTC. Translated: CASSFGTVYGYTF.

This rearrangement joins TRBV5-1 to TRBJ1-1, with D tentatively TRBD1 (5 bases). Germline CDR1 is SGHRS and CDR2 is YFSETQ. The CDR3 has 17 residues. V lost 2 bases and J 2 bases, leaving 19 bases between the germline ends. The CDR3 spells CASSFSLGGRGNTEAFF. The CDR3, as DNA: TGCGCCAGCAGCTTCTCATTGGGAGGGAGGGGTAACACTGAAGCTTTCTTT.

The chain is built from TRBV6-4 and TRBJ2-3, with 8 positions matching TRBD2. V gave up 3 bases and J gave up 2 bases; unmatched junction bases: 4. This CDR3 spans 15 amino acids. Germline-derived CDR1 and CDR2 are MRHNA and SNTAGT. The CDR3 region is CASSERAGVTDTQYF. The CDR3 DNA reads TGTGCCAGCAGTGAGCGAGCGGGGGTCACAGATACGCAGTATTTT.

The rearrangement joins TRBV7-9 to TRBJ1-2; 10 bases fit TRBD1. The CDR3 contains 16 residues. Trimming cost V 5 bases and J 2 bases; bases outside gene matches: 8. In germline, CDR1 is SEHNR, CDR2 FQNEAQ (reference sequence). In nucleotides, the CDR3 is TGTGCCAGCAGCCCCGGGGACAGGGGTAGCAACTATGGCTACACCTTC. Translating it yields CASSPGDRGSNYGYTF.

The rearrangement uses TRBV4-1 and TRBJ1-1; D is perhaps TRBD1 (6 bases). Deletions cut 3 bases from V and 0 bases from J, with 17 bases between. Germline V gene lookup returns CDR1 MGHRA and CDR2 YSYEKL. This CDR3 has 17 residues. CDR3 sequence (DNA): TGCGCCAGCAGCCATACCGGGACAAAGAATATGAACACTGAAGCTTTCTTT. Translation gives CASSHTGTKNMNTEAFF.

J is TRBJ1-5 and V is TRBV18, with D unresolved. This CDR3 contains 14 residues. V dropped 1 base and J dropped 2 bases, with 6 bases sitting between them. From germline, CDR1 is KGHSH and CDR2 LQKENI. In DNA, the CDR3 is TGTGCCAGCTCACCACAGTCGGGCAATCAGCCCCAGCATTTT. Amino acids: CASSPQSGNQPQHF. The variable domain in full, completed from reference TRBV18 and TRBJ1-5, reads NAGVMQNPRHLVRRRGQEARLRCSPMKGHSHVYWYRQLPEEGLKFMVYLQKENIIDESGMPKERFSAEFPKEGPSILRIQQVVRGDSAAYFCASSPQSGNQPQHFGDGTRLSIL.

The V and J genes are TRBV6-5 and TRBJ1-6, with D unclear. The germline gives CDR1 MNHEY, CDR2 SVGAGI. Trimming took 6 bases from V and 8 from J, leaving 14 bases between them. The CDR3 has 14 amino acids. The CDR3 sequence: CASSRSGSDSPLHF. DNA for the CDR3: TGTGCCAGCAGCCGGTCCGGGAGTGATTCACCCCTCCACTTT.

This chain links TRBV28 with TRBJ1-4; 11 positions agree with TRBD1. Trimming took 3 bases from V and 7 from J; bases not matched to a gene: 4. Germline V gene sequence: CDR1 MDHEN, CDR2 SYDVKM. The CDR3 loop spans 15 amino acids. As DNA, the CDR3 is TGTGCCAGCAGTTTGATAGGACAGGGGGCTGAAAAACTGTTTTTT. Its translation is CASSLIGQGAEKLFF.

This chain joins TRBV19 and TRBJ2-1; TRBD2 aligns across 10 bases. Germline lookup yields CDR1 LNHDA and CDR2 SQIVND (reference sequence). Trimming at V came to 5 bases and at J to 0 bases, leaving 7 bases not matched to a gene. The CDR3 is 17 amino acids. CDR3 protein: CASSDGLAVRSYNEQFF. The CDR3 coding sequence is TGTGCCAGTAGTGACGGACTAGCGGTGCGCTCCTACAATGAGCAGTTCTTC.

This chain links TRBV29-1 with TRBJ1-1; D not resolved. With 7 bases removed from V and 2 bases from J, the gap between germline ends came to 14 bases. Germline values: CDR1 SQVTM, CDR2 ANQGSEA. The CDR3 totals 13 residues. In DNA, the CDR3 is TGCAGCGCCGCCGTCACAGCCAACACTGAAGCTTTCTTT. Protein sequence: CSAAVTANTEAFF. The variable domain in full, with the rest retrieved from reference TRBV29-1 and TRBJ1-1, is SAVISQKPSRDICQRGTSLTIQCQVDSQVTMMFWYRQQPGQSLTLIATANQGSEATYESGFVIDKFPISRPNLTFSTLTVSNMSPEDSSIYLCSAAVTANTEAFFGQGTRLTVV.

This chain joins TRBV5-7 and TRBJ2-7; a weak D match, TRBD2 (5 bases). TRBV5-7 is an ORF, with its function uncertain. Between the trimmed V and J ends, which lost 10 bases and 2 bases, there was a span of 25 bases. This CDR3 is 16 amino acids long. CDR3 DNA sequence: TGTGCCCCCATCCGCGAGCTCCAGCGGATTGCCTACGAGCAGTACTTC. Its translation: CAPIRELQRIAYEQYF.

The V gene is TRBV6-2 or TRBV6-3, the J gene TRBJ1-2; D uncertain. Trimming took off 5 bases at V and 6 bases at J, with 7 bases between the two ends. The CDR3 spans 11 residues. Germline V lookup: CDR1 MNHEY, CDR2 SVGEGT. CDR3 amino acids: CASSPQHGYTF. CDR3 coding DNA: TGTGCCAGCAGTCCCCAGCATGGCTACACCTTC.

The V and J genes are TRBV7-6 and TRBJ2-2, with D possibly TRBD2 on 5 matching bases. Trimming shortened V by 5 bases and J by 1 base, and 17 bases separated the two germline ends. Germline assignment: CDR1 SGHVS and CDR2 FNYEAQ. This CDR3 is built from 17 residues. CDR3 loop: CASSPTLAGENTGELFF. Here the CDR3 DNA reads TGTGCCAGCAGCCCTACACTTGCGGGCGAGAACACCGGGGAGCTGTTTTTT.

V and J are TRBV18 and TRBJ1-3; D not certain. Per germline, CDR1 KGHSH and CDR2 LQKENI. The CDR3 sequence is 13 residues long. Trimming removed 3 bases at V and 2 bases at J, with 5 bases between. The CDR3 sequence is CASSPRTGNTIYF. DNA for the CDR3: TGTGCCAGCTCACCCCGGACTGGAAACACCATATATTTT.